One T cell receptor (beta chain) is described in this entry. Before thyroid surgery, none of the patients had received any treatment. These data originate in a study of metastatic and nonmetastatic thyroid tumors. Study overall: Repertoires from blood and tumor or nodule tissue of malignant and benign thyroid patients were compared.

Authors' processing steps: It was from CDR3 differences across clinicopathological groups that a distant-metastasis classifier for papillary thyroid cancer was built. TCRdb used MiXCR to call clones anew from the PCR reads. The V and J calls and clone size come from TCRdb's table, not from the authors' own analysis. The table includes about 16,000 clones, approximately 25% detected once. The V gene end was trimmed by 8 bases and the J gene end by 2 bases; junction bases not matched to a gene: 4. The CDR3 sequence is 13 residues long. Germline loops: CDR1 SEHNR, CDR2 FQNEAQ (reference sequence). The rearrangement joins TRBV7-9 to TRBJ2-7; the match to TRBD2 covers 9 bases. The sample taken for sequencing was adjacent normal tissue. This clonotype originated in a female donor with papillary thyroid cancer or a benign thyroid nodule (not recorded which). Some clones in this sample may be carry-over from other donors' samples. The DNA for the CDR3 is TGTGCCAGCGGCAGCGGGAGGACCTACGAGCAGTACTTC. Encoded protein: CASGSGRTYEQYF.